These 21 T cell receptor beta chains originate from one sample sequenced in a study of identical twins. A single record per CDR3 protein comes from TCRdb applying MiXCR to the 5' RACE reads. This table has hundreds of thousands of distinct CDR3 sequences, 9% to 15% appearing once. This same sample was also taken into another study, of yellow fever vaccine responses in identical twins.

The sample taken for sequencing was PBMCs. These TCRs come from a woman between 18 and 29 years old in good health.

This clonotype was found a few times. The chain couples TRBV28 to TRBJ2-1, with no clear D. The ends were cut back, 2 bases at V and 8 bases at J, with 19 bases in the middle. The CDR3 sequence is 16 residues long. In germline, CDR1 is MDHEN, CDR2 SYDVKM. The CDR3 DNA reads TGTGCCAGCAGTTTAAATCCCGGGTTATTTGGGGATGAGCAGTTCTTC. It yields the protein CASSLNPGLFGDEQFF.

The chain joins TRBV3-1 to TRBJ2-4, with a tentative D call TRBD2 (6 bases). The CDR3 contains 16 residues. With 8 bases removed from V and 12 bases from J, the gap between germline ends came to 29 bases. Germline values: CDR1 LGHDT, CDR2 YNNKEL (reference sequence). CDR3 sequence (DNA): TGTGCCAGCCCTCGCAGAGGACTAACAATAGCAAGGGGTCAGTACTTC. This gives the protein CASPRRGLTIARGQYF.

This clonotype was recorded many times. This sequence joins TRBV10-3 and TRBJ2-1; 11 positions agree with TRBD2. This CDR3 region has 14 residues. With 7 bases clipped from V and 8 bases from J, the junction kept 7 bases outside the gene matches. The V gene's germline CDR1 is ENHRY and CDR2 SYGVKD. The CDR3 nucleotides read TGTGCCATCAATAGCGGGAGGGCCGTTGATGAGCAGTTCTTC. This gives the protein CAINSGRAVDEQFF.

This clonotype has more than one count but fewer than ten. The chain employs TRBV7-6 and TRBJ2-3; 10 bases fit TRBD2. This CDR3 has 17 residues. CDR1 is SGHVS, CDR2 FNYEAQ, per germline. Trimming took 5 bases from V and 2 from J; bases not matched to a gene: 10. The CDR3 here is CASSPWTSGLNTDTQYF. CDR3 sequence (DNA): TGTGCCAGCAGCCCCTGGACTAGCGGATTAAACACAGATACGCAGTATTTT.

The sample holds a few counts of this clonotype. This rearrangement joins TRBV6-2 or TRBV6-3 to TRBJ2-1; 10 positions match TRBD2. With 2 bases clipped from V and 3 bases from J, the junction kept 1 base outside the gene matches. The CDR3 length is 15 residues. The germline V gene encodes CDR1 MNHEY and CDR2 SVGEGT. The CDR3 nucleotides read TGTGCCAGCAGTTACGCTAGCGGGGGCTACAATGAGCAGTTCTTC. The encoded protein is CASSYASGGYNEQFF.

The chain couples TRBV5-6 to TRBJ2-7; the D is unclear. V gave up 3 bases and J gave up 5 bases, with 12 bases separating them. Germline V gene data show CDR1 as SGHDT and CDR2 as YYEEEE. This CDR3 spans 13 amino acids. Here the CDR3 DNA reads TGTGCCAGCAGCTCCGGGCACTTTAACGAGCAGTACTTC. It yields the protein CASSSGHFNEQYF.

This clonotype was seen a single time. The junction shows a germline mismatch at one end, possibly a read error. The chain employs TRBV10-3 and TRBJ2-5, with 9 bases matching TRBD2. The CDR3 extends over 15 amino acids. Germline CDR1 ENHRY, CDR2 SYGVKD. Here the CDR3 reads CAIRGAGGSEETRYF. The CDR3 DNA reads as TGTGCCATCAGGGGAGCGGGGGGCTCAGAAGAGACCCGGTACTTC.

This clonotype has only a few counts. J is TRBJ1-5 and V is TRBV27, with 9 nucleotides matching TRBD1. The CDR3 is 15 residues long. The J segment lost 3 bases and the V segment lost 7 bases, leaving 7 bases of the junction unmatched. Germline V CDR1 and CDR2: MNHEY, SMNVEV (reference sequence). For the CDR3, the DNA is TGTGCCAGCAAGGCGGGACAGGGACCCAATCAGCCCCAGCATTTT. Its protein product is CASKAGQGPNQPQHF.

Here the CDR3 reads CASSPPTGQETQYF. The CDR3 bases are TGTGCCAGCTCACCACCAACAGGCCAAGAGACCCAGTACTTC. The chain joins TRBV18 to TRBJ2-5, with D perhaps matching TRBD1 (5 bases). The V gene lost 0 bases and the J gene lost 1 base, with 6 bases spanning the gap. This CDR3 is 14 amino acids long. Germline loops: CDR1 KGHSH, CDR2 LQKENI.

This clonotype was found a few times. This chain uses TRBV10-3 with TRBJ2-1; TRBD2 matches at 10 bases. CDR3 length: 16 amino acids. Per the germline V gene, CDR1 is ENHRY and CDR2 is SYGVKD. Germline trimming cut 6 bases from V and 9 bases from J; bases unmatched to any gene: 14. The CDR3 region has the DNA TGTGCCATCAGAGACCCAGCGGGGGGGCCTTTTACTGAGCAGTTCTTC. Its translation: CAIRDPAGGPFTEQFF.

This chain's CDR3 is CASSPDRLSNTGELFF. Written as DNA, the CDR3 is TGTGCCAGCAGTCCGGACAGGCTATCGAACACCGGGGAGCTGTTTTTT. The chain recombines TRBV12-3 or TRBV12-4 with TRBJ2-2; 7 nucleotides line up with TRBD1. V shed 5 bases and J 0 bases; nucleotides not matched to a gene: 6. CDR3 length: 16 residues.

The chain uses TRBV12-3 or TRBV12-4 and TRBJ2-7; a possible D gene is TRBD1 (7 bases). The V gene lost 6 bases and the J gene lost 5 bases, with 20 bases spanning the gap. This CDR3 is built from 15 residues. In DNA, the CDR3 is TGTGCCAGCAGCCCGGAGGGGGCAGGGCAACACGAGCAGTACTTC. Protein product: CASSPEGAGQHEQYF.

This clonotype was found a few times. The chain couples TRBV7-9 to TRBJ2-7; D is unresolved. The germline V gene has CDR1 SEHNR and CDR2 FQNEAQ (reference sequence). This CDR3 comprises 14 residues. The V end was cut by 1 base, the J end by 4 bases, with 11 bases between. CDR3 in DNA: TGTGCCAGCAGCTTAGACTGGCCGATGTACGAGCAGTACGTC. It codes for CASSLDWPMYEQYV.

There are many counts of this clonotype. The genes are TRBV2 and TRBJ1-1; D not certain. V gave up 1 base and J gave up 0 bases, with 3 bases separating them. The CDR3 is made up of 13 amino acids. Germline assignment: CDR1 SNHLY and CDR2 FYNNEI. CDR3 bases: TGTGCCAGCAGTGAAGATGTGAACACTGAAGCTTTCTTT. This encodes CASSEDVNTEAFF.

This chain connects TRBV16 to TRBJ2-7, with 15 positions matching TRBD2. CDR1 and CDR2 (germline): KGHSY, FQNENV. This CDR3 has 15 amino acids. Losses at the gene ends were 1 base for V and 7 bases for J; bases not matched to a gene: 2. The CDR3 sequence: CASSQWTSGRAEQYF. The CDR3 DNA follows: TGTGCCAGCAGCCAATGGACTAGCGGGAGGGCTGAGCAGTACTTC.

This clonotype was detected ten times or more. The chain links TRBV29-1 to TRBJ1-5, with TRBD1 matching 9 bases. J lost 4 bases, V lost 6 bases, and 4 bases had no gene match. The CDR3 is 13 residues long. CDR1 is SQVTM, CDR2 ANQGSEA, per germline. Here the CDR3 reads CSVGGQGNQPQHF. The DNA of the CDR3 is TGCAGCGTCGGGGGACAGGGAAATCAGCCCCAGCATTTT.

This clonotype has more than one count but fewer than ten. The chain employs TRBV16 and TRBJ1-3, with a weak D call TRBD1 (5 bases). The CDR3 consists of 14 residues. V lost 2 bases to trimming and J lost 7 bases, with 12 bases between them. CDR1 is KGHSY and CDR2 is FQNENV in the germline V gene. This CDR3 reads CASSQRGFRNTIYF. The CDR3 coding sequence is TGTGCCAGCAGCCAAAGGGGTTTTCGGAACACCATATATTTT.

This clonotype occurred a few times. CDR3 coding DNA: TGTGCCAGCAGCCTGCAGGGTGGCGAGCAGTACGTC. This encodes CASSLQGGEQYV. The chain couples TRBV12-3 or TRBV12-4 to TRBJ2-7; weak D call: TRBD1 (5 bases). The CDR3 is 12 residues long. V shed 6 bases and J shed 6 bases, with 12 bases lying between them.

This clonotype was counted only a few times. This rearrangement joins TRBV10-3 to TRBJ2-7; D call uncertain. Deletions cut 7 bases from V and 0 bases from J, with 13 bases between. The CDR3 sequence is 14 residues long. In germline, CDR1 is ENHRY, CDR2 SYGVKD. In DNA, the CDR3 is TGTGCCATCAAAGCCACAGCAAGCTCCTACGAGCAGTACGTC. It translates to CAIKATASSYEQYV.

V usage is TRBV29-1 and J usage is TRBJ2-3; unclear D gene. The CDR3 covers 10 residues. Germline V lookup: CDR1 SQVTM, CDR2 ANQGSEA. V lost 5 bases and J lost 5, with 5 bases in between. CDR3 protein: CSVFRDTQYF. CDR3 in DNA: TGCAGCGTTTTCAGAGATACGCAGTATTTT.

This clonotype was observed at least ten times. The rearrangement links TRBV10-3 to TRBJ2-1, with 11 bases lining up with TRBD2. The germline CDR1 and CDR2 sequences are ENHRY and SYGVKD. The CDR3 extends over 16 amino acids. J lost 2 bases, V lost 8 bases, and 8 bases had no gene match. The CDR3 coding sequence is TGTGCCATCTCTGGCCTAGCGGGAGGTCCCTACAATGAGCAGTTCTTC. As protein: CAISGLAGGPYNEQFF.